This TCR beta chain was captured by sequencing in a study of molecular identifiers for immune sequencing clone quantification (dated by TCRdb to the late 2010s). Concerning the study at large: In a replicate experiment, RNA from roughly 21,000 or 96,000 naive CD8 T cells was split into five aliquots, four of which were sequenced. This methods study benchmarked molecular-identifier clustering-based TCR repertoire sequencing (MIDCIRS) and TCR RNA copy counting, using CD8 T cells to do so.

Beyond this particular receptor, the publication reports: A single cell's worth of spiked-in Jurkat TCR RNA was reported detectable even among approximately 930,000 naive CD8 T cells. When barcode sub-clustering was omitted, TCR diversity was inflated by chimeric consensus sequences, with chimeras reaching as high as 47%. Approximately 2.7 recovered TCR RNA copies per cell were obtained by modeling, versus around 9.8 by digital PCR, implying a capture efficiency of 25% to 35%. Identical TCR molecules sharing a barcode could cause highly expanded clone sizes to be underestimated. Spiked-in Jurkat TCR RNA (about 10 copies' worth), which is not part of the donor repertoire, was contained in the naive libraries. In CMV-specific effector cells, over 99% of molecules were held by clones above 20 RNA copies, whereas under 1% of molecules were held by such clones in naive cells.

This clonotype was observed a handful of times. Its antigen has not been determined. Base qualities are not recorded, but no much larger clone differs from it by a single base. From a lookup of the germline V gene (reference sequence), CDR1 and CDR2 are SEHNR and FQNEAQ. The CDR3 spans 15 residues, from the cysteine through the phenylalanine. Only CDR3 DNA is held: 45 bases, read in frame from base 1. A distance of 8 bases separates the germline ends of V and J, which lose 0 bases and 0 bases respectively. Libraries of naive CD8 T cells were generated from about 19,000 to 1,100,000 sorted cells, with 10%, 30% or 50% of the purified RNA used. On a BD FACSAria II, naive CD8 T cells were FACS-sorted as CD8+CD4-CCR7+CD45RA+ and collected into RLT Plus buffer. Under 11 TCR copies' worth of Jurkat RNA were spiked into roughly 18,000-1,000,000 naive CD8 T cell samples to test detection sensitivity. CD8 T cells were enriched using RosetteSep CD8+ T Cell Enrichment Cocktail and Ficoll-Paque, and the enriched cells then underwent ACK red cell lysis.

Library method: PCR. TCRdb shows the sequencer as NextSeq 500. Bulk TCR libraries were prepared as previously described, using TCR primers listed in Table S5. Purification of total RNA was performed with the Qiagen AllPrep DNA/RNA kit. Reads from multiple sequencing runs of the same library were pooled before analysis. The original pipeline was this. Reads were retained only if an exact TCR constant sequence was present, and the retained reads were trimmed to 150 nt and grouped according to their 12-nt molecular barcodes. Reads within each barcode group were sub-clustered using a 15% Levenshtein threshold, and quality-weighted consensus sequences were constructed for each RNA molecule. Non-functional sequences were filtered out, along with any lower-count sequence sitting one edit away from another sequence. Based on fitting two negative binomial distributions, any barcode sub-cluster with under 20% of the maximum read count was discarded. TCRdb passed the public sequencing reads through fastp at Q25 and MiXCR, retaining productive beta sequences. One record per CDR3 amino acid sequence lists the most common genes and DNA. The V and J calls were determined by TCRdb, not by the authors. The sample table contains approximately 680,000 distinct CDR3 sequences; only one count was recorded for 25% of them. About 0.81% of the sample is held by the ten biggest clonotypes.

This chain is built from TRBV7-9 and TRBJ1-1; the D segment could be TRBD1, given 5 matching bases. This TCR was sampled from a human donor in good health. Some libraries in this study had Jurkat cell RNA spiked in. The specimen sequenced was naive CD8+ T cells from blood, with Jurkat cell RNA spiked in. This specimen's cell subset or site label, per the study, means: FACS-sorted CD8+CD4-CCR7+CD45RA+ naive T cells. The DNA sequence is as follows: TGTGCCAGCAGCTTAGCGATAGGGGTGAACACTGAAGCTTTCTTT. Its protein product is CASSLAIGVNTEAFF.